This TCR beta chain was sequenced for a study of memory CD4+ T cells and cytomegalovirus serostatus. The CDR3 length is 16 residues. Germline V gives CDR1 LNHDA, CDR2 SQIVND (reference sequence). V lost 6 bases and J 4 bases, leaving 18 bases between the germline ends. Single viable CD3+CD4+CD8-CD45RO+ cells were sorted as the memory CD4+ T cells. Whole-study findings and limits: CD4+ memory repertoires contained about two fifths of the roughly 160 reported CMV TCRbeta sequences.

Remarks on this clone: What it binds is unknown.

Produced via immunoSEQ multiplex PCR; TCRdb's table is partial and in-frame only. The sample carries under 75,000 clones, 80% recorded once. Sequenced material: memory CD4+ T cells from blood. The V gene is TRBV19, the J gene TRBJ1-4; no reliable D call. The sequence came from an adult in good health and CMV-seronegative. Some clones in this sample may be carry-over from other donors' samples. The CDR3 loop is CASRAVQVLLNEKLFF. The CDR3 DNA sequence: TGTGCCAGTAGAGCCGTGCAAGTTCTTCTTAATGAAAAACTGTTTTTT.